Listed below are T cell receptor beta chains from one sample, sequenced in a study of blood T cells in healthy people across ages. TCRdb ran MiXCR on the 5' RACE reads and lists one entry per CDR3 protein. Here the sample spans 950,000 to 1,200,000 distinct CDR3 sequences, 35% to 40% being singletons. The sequenced sample was blood. The source of these receptors is a man between 18 and 35 years old in good health. CDR3s leave out the opening cysteine and the closing phenylalanine or tryptophan. Each record gives: CDR3 protein, clone size, V gene, J gene. The listing skips clone size in some rows; elsewhere it reads once, few, many or a size class.

CDR3aa: SARTTGNTEAF
abundance: .
v_gene: TRBV20-1
j_gene: TRBJ1-1

CDR3aa: ASRAGRTNKKLF
abundance: once
v_gene: TRBV5-1
j_gene: TRBJ1-4

CDR3aa: SVTSKKETQY
abundance: many
v_gene: TRBV29-1
j_gene: TRBJ2-5

CDR3aa: ASSLIRSNSPLH
abundance: few
v_gene: TRBV12-3/TRBV12-4
j_gene: TRBJ1-6

CDR3aa: ASSLSPSEETQY
abundance: many
v_gene: TRBV12-3/TRBV12-4
j_gene: TRBJ2-5

CDR3aa: ASNHQGAKSTEAF
abundance: .
v_gene: TRBV3-1
j_gene: TRBJ1-1

CDR3aa: ASSAWLGEKLF
abundance: few
v_gene: TRBV27
j_gene: TRBJ1-4

CDR3aa: ATSHPGPADTQY
abundance: .
v_gene: TRBV15
j_gene: TRBJ2-3

CDR3aa: ASSLSSGGFTEAF
abundance: few
v_gene: TRBV7-2
j_gene: TRBJ1-1

CDR3aa: ASPPAPWEGGYT
abundance: .
v_gene: TRBV6-4
j_gene: TRBJ1-2

CDR3aa: ASSPVPYLGAF
abundance: .
v_gene: TRBV18
j_gene: TRBJ1-1

CDR3aa: ASSMPPNEQY
abundance: .
v_gene: TRBV5-4
j_gene: TRBJ2-5

CDR3aa: ASSAGQGVDTEAF
abundance: .
v_gene: TRBV9
j_gene: TRBJ1-1

CDR3aa: ASSSGYSNEQY
abundance: .
v_gene: TRBV5-1
j_gene: TRBJ2-5

CDR3aa: ASSTDTYEQY
abundance: many
v_gene: TRBV9
j_gene: TRBJ2-7

CDR3aa: ARSFLAGGRYNGQF
abundance: .
v_gene: TRBV5-1
j_gene: TRBJ2-1

CDR3aa: SARPGGRQNEQF
abundance: .
v_gene: TRBV20-1
j_gene: TRBJ2-1

CDR3aa: SASSSSVDVYNEQF
abundance: few
v_gene: TRBV20-1
j_gene: TRBJ2-1

CDR3aa: ASSHPTSGRTQY
abundance: few
v_gene: TRBV10-1
j_gene: TRBJ2-5

CDR3aa: SARGGSGYTEAF
abundance: few
v_gene: TRBV20-1
j_gene: TRBJ1-1

CDR3aa: ASSVASDNTGELF
abundance: .
v_gene: TRBV9
j_gene: TRBJ2-2

CDR3aa: ASSLVKEPADMQY
abundance: .
v_gene: TRBV5-1
j_gene: TRBJ2-3

CDR3aa: ASSIAGPSNQPQH
abundance: .
v_gene: TRBV19
j_gene: TRBJ1-5

CDR3aa: ASSSSGTGLLAQH
abundance: .
v_gene: TRBV7-9
j_gene: TRBJ1-5

CDR3aa: ASSLGGGFAGNTIY
abundance: .
v_gene: TRBV28
j_gene: TRBJ1-3